This paragraph covers one TCR beta chain sequence. This record belongs to a study of identical twins. This CDR3 comprises 14 residues. Trimming removed 5 bases at V and 0 bases at J, with 10 bases between. Germline lookup yields CDR1 SGHTA and CDR2 FQGNSA. A universal primer site arose from template switching, and cDNA bore unique molecular identifiers. TCRdb re-called the 5' RACE reads through MiXCR, storing one row per CDR3 protein. The sample has a few hundred thousand distinct CDR3 sequences, 20% to 25% seen once. The sample was also linked to a second study, of T cells expressing NK-cell markers. That source adds: There were a few donors in whom these clonotypes also led the CD3+CD56-NKG2C+ fraction.

The chain couples TRBV7-2 to TRBJ1-1; no clear D gene. The TCR originated in a woman younger than 30 in good health. The sequenced sample was CD4+ T cells sorted from blood. The CDR3 DNA follows: TGTGCCAGCAGCGTGCTCGGGGTGAACACTGAAGCTTTCTTT. As protein: CASSVLGVNTEAFF.